These T cell receptor beta chains were read from a single sample in a study of response to subunit inactivated influenza vaccine. TCRdb re-called the RT-PCR reads through MiXCR, storing one row per CDR3 protein. The sample contains more than 200,000 distinct CDR3 sequences, over 9% of which appear only once. The starting material was non-naive T cells sorted from PBMCs, obtained around 14 days before vaccination. The source is a man between 45 and 60 years old who received an inactivated influenza vaccine. Both conserved end residues are part of each CDR3. A D gene is named only where the DNA matches it firmly. Clone size is given for some rows only: seen once, a few or many times, or a class if the clone is expanded.

V gene: TRBV28; clone size: -; D gene: -; J gene: TRBJ2-7; CDR3 DNA: TGTGCCAGCAGTTTAGGACTTCCTGGCTCCTACGAGCAGTACTTC; CDR3 protein: CASSLGLPGSYEQYF
V gene: TRBV12-3/TRBV12-4; clone size: -; D gene: -; J gene: TRBJ2-2; CDR3 DNA: TGTGCCAGCAGGAATACAGGGTCCGGGGAGCTGTTTTTT; CDR3 protein: CASRNTGSGELFF
V gene: TRBV3-1; clone size: -; D gene: -; J gene: TRBJ2-1; CDR3 DNA: TGTGCCAGCAGCCAAGCTCAGGGTGGGTCCTACAATGAGCAGTTCTTC; CDR3 protein: CASSQAQGGSYNEQFF
V gene: TRBV27; clone size: few; D gene: -; J gene: TRBJ2-1; CDR3 DNA: TGTGCCAGCAGTTTGGTGGGTCCCTACAATGAGCAGTTCTTC; CDR3 protein: CASSLVGPYNEQFF
V gene: TRBV7-2; clone size: -; D gene: -; J gene: TRBJ2-1; CDR3 DNA: TGTGCCAGCAGCTTAAGTGGGGTTACTGCCACGCAAGAGCAGTTCTTC; CDR3 protein: CASSLSGVTATQEQFF
V gene: TRBV25-1; clone size: few; D gene: -; J gene: TRBJ1-2; CDR3 DNA: TGTGCCAGCAGTGATTTGGCGACCTATGGCTACACCTTC; CDR3 protein: CASSDLATYGYTF
V gene: TRBV15; clone size: -; D gene: -; J gene: TRBJ1-1; CDR3 DNA: TGTGCCACCAGCAGAGCTGTGAACACTGAAGCTTTCTTT; CDR3 protein: CATSRAVNTEAFF
V gene: TRBV5-1; clone size: -; D gene: TRBD1; J gene: TRBJ2-3; CDR3 DNA: TGCGCCAGCAGCCAAATGGGACAGGGGGCTGATACGCAGTATTTT; CDR3 protein: CASSQMGQGADTQYF
V gene: TRBV20-1; clone size: few; D gene: -; J gene: TRBJ2-3; CDR3 DNA: TGCAGTGCTCGCCGTAGCGGACCAAGGGATACGCAGTATTTT; CDR3 protein: CSARRSGPRDTQYF
V gene: TRBV7-3; clone size: -; D gene: -; J gene: TRBJ2-1; CDR3 DNA: TGTGCCAGCAGCTTAACCGGCGGGACTTTCTACAATGAGCAGTTCTTC; CDR3 protein: CASSLTGGTFYNEQFF
V gene: TRBV10-1; clone size: few; D gene: TRBD1; J gene: TRBJ2-3; CDR3 DNA: TGCGCCAGCAGAAGGACAGGGAAACGCTCAGATACGCAGTATTTT; CDR3 protein: CASRRTGKRSDTQYF
V gene: TRBV6-2/TRBV6-3; clone size: few; D gene: -; J gene: TRBJ2-7; CDR3 DNA: TGTGCCAGCAGTTATGGTCTAGCAGGAACCTACGAGCAGTACTTC; CDR3 protein: CASSYGLAGTYEQYF
V gene: TRBV4-2; clone size: many; D gene: -; J gene: TRBJ1-3; CDR3 DNA: TGTGCCAGCAGCCAAGAGGCGGGGGCGACCTCTGGAAACACCATATATTTT; CDR3 protein: CASSQEAGATSGNTIYF
V gene: TRBV28; clone size: many; D gene: -; J gene: TRBJ1-5; CDR3 DNA: TGTGCCAGCAGTATTACGCAGGGGAAGGAGCCCCAGCATTTT; CDR3 protein: CASSITQGKEPQHF
V gene: TRBV7-9; clone size: few; D gene: -; J gene: TRBJ1-4; CDR3 DNA: TGTGCCAGCAGCCCTGGCAGGGGTGCTAATGAAAAACTGTTTTTT; CDR3 protein: CASSPGRGANEKLFF
V gene: TRBV12-3/TRBV12-4; clone size: many; D gene: -; J gene: TRBJ1-2; CDR3 DNA: TGTGCCAGCAGTCCCCGCACAGGGCTTCATGGCTACACCTTC; CDR3 protein: CASSPRTGLHGYTF
V gene: TRBV2; clone size: many; D gene: -; J gene: TRBJ2-1; CDR3 DNA: TGTGCCAGCAGCGTAGCTAGGAATGAGCAGTTCTTC; CDR3 protein: CASSVARNEQFF
V gene: TRBV11-2; clone size: few; D gene: -; J gene: TRBJ2-1; CDR3 DNA: TGTGCCAGCAGCCGCCGGTCCCATAGGGAGCAGTTCTTC; CDR3 protein: CASSRRSHREQFF
V gene: TRBV29-1; clone size: -; D gene: TRBD1; J gene: TRBJ2-5; CDR3 DNA: TGCAGCGGCTCGACCGGGACAGGGGGCAAGGAGACCCAGTACTTC; CDR3 protein: CSGSTGTGGKETQYF
V gene: TRBV7-2; clone size: few; D gene: -; J gene: TRBJ2-1; CDR3 DNA: TGTGCCAGCAGCCGCCTAGGGGCCTACAATGAGCAGTTCTTC; CDR3 protein: CASSRLGAYNEQFF
V gene: TRBV4-2; clone size: few; D gene: TRBD2; J gene: TRBJ2-5; CDR3 DNA: TGTGCCAGCAGTGCCGGGGGGGCACAGGAGACCCAGTACTTC; CDR3 protein: CASSAGGAQETQYF
V gene: TRBV7-9; clone size: -; D gene: -; J gene: TRBJ2-7; CDR3 DNA: TGTGCCAGCAGCTTAGCGGAGGTCCCTCGGCAGTACTTC; CDR3 protein: CASSLAEVPRQYF
V gene: TRBV10-3; clone size: few; D gene: TRBD1; J gene: TRBJ1-6; CDR3 DNA: TGTGCCATCAGGGGGACAGGGAGTAATAATTCACCCCTCCACTTT; CDR3 protein: CAIRGTGSNNSPLHF
V gene: TRBV9; clone size: -; D gene: -; J gene: TRBJ1-1; CDR3 DNA: TGTGCCAGCAGCCCGAGGGGGGGCGCGACTGAAGCTTTCTTT; CDR3 protein: CASSPRGGATEAFF
V gene: TRBV29-1; clone size: few; D gene: TRBD2; J gene: TRBJ2-1; CDR3 DNA: TGCAGCGTTGAAACTAGCGGGAGGCCTTGGTATGAGCAGTTCTTC; CDR3 protein: CSVETSGRPWYEQFF
V gene: TRBV28; clone size: few; D gene: -; J gene: TRBJ2-5; CDR3 DNA: TGTGCCAGCAGTCGGACACTAGAGACCCAGTACTTC; CDR3 protein: CASSRTLETQYF
V gene: TRBV18; clone size: many; D gene: -; J gene: TRBJ2-7; CDR3 DNA: TGTGCCAGCTCACCCAACGCAGGGTCCTACGAGCAGTACTTC; CDR3 protein: CASSPNAGSYEQYF